This T cell receptor beta chain is from a study of tumor and adjacent non-tumor tissue in lung cancer. A modified ARM-PCR protocol with three rounds of nested PCR amplified TCRbeta. In TCRdb, the multiplex PCR reads were re-called with MiXCR into one record per CDR3 protein. The sample yields fewer than 100,000 distinct CDR3 sequences, roughly 80% seen once. As concerns this clonotype: A read error may produce the germline difference seen at one junction end.

The template was RNA from unsorted bulk tissue. This non-tumor lung sample came from over 3 cm beyond the tumor edge. Donors were chemotherapy-naive, newly diagnosed lung cancer surgical patients in China, August–late 2014. The CDR3 extends over 17 amino acids. Germline loops: CDR1 MNHEY, CDR2 SVGAGI. This TCR derives from a man aged 60-69 years with non-small cell lung cancer. What was sequenced was distant non-tumor lung tissue. The gene calls are TRBV6-5 and TRBJ2-6; 10 bases are shared with TRBD2. The CDR3 loop reads CTSSLAGASSGVSVLTF. The DNA of the CDR3 is TGTACCAGCAGCCTAGCGGGAGCCAGCTCTGGGGTCAGCGTCCTGACTTTC.